One and the same sample provided the 25 T cell receptor beta chains below, sequenced in a study of shared clonotypes between healthy human individuals. Terminally differentiated effector memory CD45RA+ cells were left out of the naive CD8 fraction, which was CD45RO-negative and positively selected for CCR7. TCRdb's copy holds only in-frame clones and misses some; the assay was immunoSEQ multiplex PCR. This table holds 660,000 or so clones, roughly 96% found once. Sequenced sample: naive CD8+ T cells sorted from blood. Receptors were obtained from a woman aged 25-40 years in good health.

The V call is TRBV6-5, the J call TRBJ2-1; TRBD1 matches 7 bases. CDR3 size: 15 residues. Germline loops: CDR1 MNHEY, CDR2 SVGAGI. V shed 2 bases, J shed 2 bases, and the junction held 3 bases outside the gene matches. The CDR3 coding sequence is TGTGCCAGCAGTTACGGCCAGGGGGCCTACAATGAGCAGTTCTTC. Residues: CASSYGQGAYNEQFF.

The chain is built from TRBV9 and TRBJ2-2, with D unresolved. V was clipped by 4 bases and J by 5 bases, with 9 bases between them. Germline CDR1 and CDR2: SGDLS and YYNGEE. CDR3 length: 13 residues. CDR3 nucleotide sequence: TGTGCCAGCAGCTCCTACTCGACCGGGGAGCTGTTTTTT. Residues: CASSSYSTGELFF.

The chain links TRBV15 to TRBJ1-4, with a weak D call TRBD1 (5 bases). Germline V gene lookup returns CDR1 LNHNV and CDR2 YYDKDF (reference sequence). V was trimmed by 0 bases and J by 8 bases, leaving 10 bases between them. The CDR3 is made up of 14 amino acids. The CDR3 bases are TGTGCCACCAGCAGAGAGGGGACGGACGAAAAACTGTTTTTT. Its protein product is CATSREGTDEKLFF.

The chain employs TRBV27 and TRBJ1-1; D is unresolved. Trimming removed 3 bases at V and 1 base at J, with 9 bases between. The CDR3 contains 14 residues. Germline V gives CDR1 MNHEY, CDR2 SMNVEV (reference sequence). This CDR3 is CASSFSGPNTEAFF. CDR3 nucleotide sequence: TGTGCCAGCAGTTTTTCCGGGCCGAACACTGAAGCTTTCTTT.

The chain combines TRBV9 with TRBJ2-2; 7 bases are a match to TRBD2. In germline, CDR1 is SGDLS, CDR2 YYNGEE. V lost 3 bases to trimming and J lost 5 bases; unmatched junction nucleotides: 10. This CDR3 is 16 amino acids long. CDR3 in amino acids: CASSAPAGDGTGELFF. For the CDR3, the DNA is TGTGCCAGCAGCGCCCCGGCGGGAGATGGGACCGGGGAGCTGTTTTTT.

Remarks on this clone: Other DNA sequences from this sample encode an identical CDR3 as well. The chain recombines TRBV13 with TRBJ2-5; 9 bases match TRBD1. V trimming: 4 bases; J trimming: 2 bases; junction bases outside the gene matches: 2. CDR3 length: 14 amino acids. The germline V gene has CDR1 PRHDT and CDR2 FYEKMQ (reference sequence). Here the CDR3 reads CASSSGQGQETQYF. The DNA of the CDR3 is TGTGCCAGCAGCTCAGGACAGGGGCAAGAGACCCAGTACTTC.

The V call is TRBV27, the J call TRBJ2-2; TRBD2 might be the D (6 bases). V lost 6 bases and J 6 bases, leaving 14 bases between the germline ends. The CDR3 is made up of 14 amino acids. Germline CDR1 is MNHEY and CDR2 is SMNVEV (reference sequence). The CDR3 DNA reads as TGTGCCAGCAGCAGGATAGGGGACTCCGGGGAGCTGTTTTTT. Residues: CASSRIGDSGELFF.

The genes are TRBV5-8 and TRBJ2-7; D is possibly TRBD1 or TRBD2 (5 bases each). V was trimmed by 3 bases and J by 3 bases, leaving 13 bases between them. The CDR3 spans 14 residues. Germline lookup yields CDR1 SGHTS and CDR2 YDEGEE. The CDR3 loop is CASSSRDLVYEQYF. The CDR3 coding sequence is TGTGCCAGCAGCTCCCGGGACCTAGTCTACGAGCAGTACTTC.

This rearrangement joins TRBV6-6 to TRBJ2-7, with TRBD2 matching over 10 bases. The CDR3 covers 14 residues. V shed 5 bases, J shed 2 bases, and the junction held 3 bases outside the gene matches. CDR1 is MNHNY and CDR2 is SVGAGI in the germline V gene (reference sequence). Here the CDR3 DNA reads TGTGCCAGCAGTCCTAGCGGGGGACCCTACGAGCAGTACTTC. Residues: CASSPSGGPYEQYF.

The V and J genes are TRBV13 and TRBJ2-7; D is unclear. CDR1 PRHDT and CDR2 FYEKMQ come from the germline V gene (reference sequence). CDR3 length: 14 amino acids. With 2 bases removed from V and 2 bases from J, the gap between germline ends came to 10 bases. The CDR3 loop is CASSLSGSTYEQYF. CDR3 sequence (DNA): TGTGCCAGCAGCTTATCGGGCTCAACCTACGAGCAGTACTTC.

The V gene is TRBV19, the J gene TRBJ2-1; no clear D. V was shortened by 7 bases and J by 0 bases, with 10 bases between the two germline ends. The CDR3 spans 14 residues. Germline lookup yields CDR1 LNHDA and CDR2 SQIVND (reference sequence). The CDR3 loop is CASKDLLSYNEQFF. In DNA, the CDR3 is TGTGCCAGTAAGGATCTCCTCTCCTACAATGAGCAGTTCTTC.

The CDR3 sequence is CAWSVGFGTREDTIYF. The CDR3 DNA reads TGTGCCTGGAGTGTGGGGTTCGGCACTAGGGAGGACACCATATATTTT. This chain links TRBV30 with TRBJ1-3; D unresolved. V was clipped by 0 bases and J by 8 bases, with 20 bases between them. There are 16 residues in the CDR3. Germline V gene data show CDR1 as GTSNPN and CDR2 as SVGIG (reference sequence).

The J gene is TRBJ1-1, the V gene TRBV19, with unresolved D. The CDR3 extends over 13 amino acids. CDR1 and CDR2 from the germline V gene are LNHDA and SQIVND (reference sequence). V dropped 5 bases and J dropped 1 base, with 8 bases sitting between them. CDR3 protein: CASSVNWNTEAFF. In DNA, the CDR3 is TGTGCCAGTAGTGTCAACTGGAACACTGAAGCTTTCTTT.

This clone appeared once. The chain has TRBV7-9 and TRBJ2-7; D possibly corresponds to TRBD2 (6 bases). Between the trimmed V and J ends, which lost 8 bases and 6 bases, there was a span of 20 bases. This CDR3 is 14 amino acids long. CDR1 and CDR2 (germline): SEHNR, FQNEAQ (reference sequence). Here the CDR3 DNA reads TGTGCCAGCGGAGGGGACTCGTTTTTGGTCGAGCAGTACTTC. This codes for CASGGDSFLVEQYF.

This clone came up once. This sequence joins TRBV27 and TRBJ2-5; maybe TRBD1 (6 bases). The tail of the sequence fits TRBJ2-7 better, so the J call may be wrong. Germline lookup yields CDR1 MNHEY and CDR2 SMNVEV (reference sequence). The CDR3 has 13 amino acids. The CDR3 region is CASSLDRSYEQYF. For the CDR3, the DNA is TGTGCCAGCAGTTTAGACAGGTCCTACGAGCAGTACTTC.

The rearrangement uses TRBV5-1 and TRBJ2-2; 10 bases match TRBD2. Losses at the gene ends were 3 bases for V and 3 bases for J; bases not matched to a gene: 8. CDR3 length equals 17 residues. Germline V gene sequence: CDR1 SGHRS, CDR2 YFSETQ. The DNA of the CDR3 is TGCGCCAGCAGCTGGGGCCTAGCGGGAGATGACACCGGGGAGCTGTTTTTT. It codes for CASSWGLAGDDTGELFF.

This rearrangement joins TRBV7-9 to TRBJ2-5; unclear D gene. CDR1 SEHNR and CDR2 FQNEAQ come from the germline V gene (reference sequence). The CDR3 extends over 13 amino acids. The V gene lost 5 bases and the J gene lost 5 bases, with 12 bases spanning the gap. The CDR3 DNA reads TGTGCCAGCAGCCCGGCCCGATCCGAGACCCAGTACTTC. Protein sequence: CASSPARSETQYF. Using reference TRBV7-9 and TRBJ2-5 for the parts outside the CDR3, the full variable domain is DTGVSQNPRHKITKRGQNVTFRCDPISEHNRLYWYRQTLGQGPEFLTYFQNEAQLEKSRLLSDRFSAERPKGSFSTLEIQRTEQGDSAMYLCASSPARSETQYFGPGTRLLVL.

The chain recombines TRBV27 with TRBJ2-1; D may correspond to TRBD1 or TRBD2 (5 bases each). The CDR3 length is 15 residues. V lost 5 bases, J lost 7 bases, and 18 bases lay in between. CDR1 MNHEY and CDR2 SMNVEV come from the germline V gene (reference sequence). CDR3 bases: TGTGCCAGCAGTAAACGTCCCGGGGCAATGAATGAGCAGTTCTTC. This gives the protein CASSKRPGAMNEQFF.

This chain joins TRBV6-5 and TRBJ1-1, with D uncertain. Looked up from germline, CDR1 is MNHEY and CDR2 is SVGAGI. The CDR3 loop spans 13 amino acids. V was shortened by 0 bases and J by 5 bases, with 7 bases between the two germline ends. The CDR3 DNA sequence: TGTGCCAGCAGTTACTCGGAGAGTACTGAAGCTTTCTTT. This translates into CASSYSESTEAFF.

This clone is a singleton in its sample. V and J are TRBV25-1 and TRBJ2-7, with 7 bases lining up with TRBD2. Per the germline V gene, CDR1 is MGHDK and CDR2 is SYGVNS. The CDR3 totals 16 residues. Unmatched junction bases numbered 10, after V lost 5 bases and J lost 0 bases. CDR3: CASSRGGPGRSYEQYF. The CDR3 nucleotides read TGTGCCAGCAGTCGCGGGGGACCAGGGCGCTCCTACGAGCAGTACTTC.

The J gene is TRBJ2-5, the V gene TRBV27; D gene ambiguous. There are 16 residues in the CDR3. Germline CDR1 and CDR2: MNHEY and SMNVEV (reference sequence). V shed 4 bases and J shed 2 bases, with 17 bases lying between them. Written as DNA, the CDR3 is TGTGCCAGCAGTTCCCAGCCGGCCGACGGACAAGAGACCCAGTACTTC. This gives the protein CASSSQPADGQETQYF.

The chain couples TRBV11-3 to TRBJ1-5, with 10 nucleotides matching TRBD1. The CDR3 covers 16 residues. Trimming took 0 bases from V and 4 from J; bases not matched to a gene: 3. Per the germline V gene, CDR1 is SGHNT and CDR2 is YENEEA. The CDR3 nucleotides are TGTGCCAGCAGCTTAGAAGGACAGGGGGAAAATCAGCCCCAGCATTTT. Translated: CASSLEGQGENQPQHF.

This clone was counted once. The rearrangement links TRBV6-6 to TRBJ2-1; 8 nucleotides match TRBD2. The V gene end was trimmed by 6 bases and the J gene end by 0 bases; junction bases not matched to a gene: 4. Per germline, CDR1 MNHNY and CDR2 SVGAGI (reference sequence). The CDR3 contains 15 residues. CDR3 nucleotide sequence: TGTGCCAGCAGCCCCAGCGGGAGCTCCTACAATGAGCAGTTCTTC. Protein sequence: CASSPSGSSYNEQFF.

J is TRBJ2-5 and V is TRBV6-5; 7 bases match TRBD2. This CDR3 is built from 16 residues. V lost 0 bases and J lost 4; bases outside the gene matches: 8. Per germline, CDR1 MNHEY and CDR2 SVGAGI. The CDR3 is CASSYSGGFRGETQYF. As DNA, the CDR3 is TGTGCCAGCAGTTACTCGGGGGGGTTCCGGGGAGAGACCCAGTACTTC.

The V call is TRBV11-1, the J call TRBJ2-7; D may be TRBD2 (6 bases). V was cut by 6 bases and J by 1 base, with 16 bases left in between. Germline V gene lookup returns CDR1 SGHAT and CDR2 FQDESV (reference sequence). This CDR3 contains 15 residues. CDR3 in amino acids: CASREPGGGSYEQYF. DNA for the CDR3: TGTGCCAGCAGAGAGCCAGGTGGAGGGTCCTACGAGCAGTACTTC.